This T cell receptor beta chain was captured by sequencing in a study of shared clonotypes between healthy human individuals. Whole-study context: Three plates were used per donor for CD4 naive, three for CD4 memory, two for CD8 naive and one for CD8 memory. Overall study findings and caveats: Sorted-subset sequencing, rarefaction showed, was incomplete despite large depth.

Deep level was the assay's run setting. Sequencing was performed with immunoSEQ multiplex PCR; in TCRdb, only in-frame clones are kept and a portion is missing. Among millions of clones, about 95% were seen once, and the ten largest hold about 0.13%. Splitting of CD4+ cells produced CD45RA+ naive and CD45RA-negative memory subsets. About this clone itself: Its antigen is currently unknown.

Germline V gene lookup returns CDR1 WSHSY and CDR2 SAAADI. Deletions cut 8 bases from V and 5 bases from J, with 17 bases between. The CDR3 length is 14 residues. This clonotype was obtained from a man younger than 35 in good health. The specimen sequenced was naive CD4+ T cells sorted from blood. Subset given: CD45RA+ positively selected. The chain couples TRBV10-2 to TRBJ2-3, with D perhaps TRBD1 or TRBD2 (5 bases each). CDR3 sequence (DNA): TGCGCCAGCGGGCGGGCAGGGTCTATAGATACGCAGTATTTT. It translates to CASGRAGSIDTQYF.